This TCR beta chain derives from a study of shared clonotypes between healthy human individuals. Study details: Plates per donor: three CD4 naive, three CD4 memory, two CD8 naive, one CD8 memory. Study observations and caveats: Rarefaction indicated that sorted-subset sequencing remained incomplete although depth was large.

Tens of thousands of T cell genomes, or around 0.2 ug DNA, went into the sorted-subset replicate PCRs. Produced via immunoSEQ multiplex PCR; TCRdb's table is partial and in-frame only. The top ten hold less than 25% of the sample, which has under 850,000 clones, 90% to 95% seen once. This clone was detected only a few times. Its antigen is not known. The germline V and J ends were trimmed by 2 bases and 13 bases, with 23 bases remaining between them. In germline, CDR1 is SGHDN, CDR2 FVKESK. The CDR3 length is 16 residues. CD8 cells regarded as naive lacked CD45RO, were positively chosen for CCR7, and omitted terminally differentiated effector memory CD45RA+ cells. Donors included only healthy HIV-negative adults lacking recent acute infections or vaccinations.

The sample consisted of naive CD8+ T cells sorted from blood. The J gene is TRBJ1-4, the V gene TRBV14, with D perhaps TRBD1 (6 bases). The TCR comes from a man aged 25 to 40 in good health. The CDR3 DNA is TGTGCCAGCAGCCAACCACCGACAGGCTCCGGAAAACTACTGTTTTTT. This translates into CASSQPPTGSGKLLFF.